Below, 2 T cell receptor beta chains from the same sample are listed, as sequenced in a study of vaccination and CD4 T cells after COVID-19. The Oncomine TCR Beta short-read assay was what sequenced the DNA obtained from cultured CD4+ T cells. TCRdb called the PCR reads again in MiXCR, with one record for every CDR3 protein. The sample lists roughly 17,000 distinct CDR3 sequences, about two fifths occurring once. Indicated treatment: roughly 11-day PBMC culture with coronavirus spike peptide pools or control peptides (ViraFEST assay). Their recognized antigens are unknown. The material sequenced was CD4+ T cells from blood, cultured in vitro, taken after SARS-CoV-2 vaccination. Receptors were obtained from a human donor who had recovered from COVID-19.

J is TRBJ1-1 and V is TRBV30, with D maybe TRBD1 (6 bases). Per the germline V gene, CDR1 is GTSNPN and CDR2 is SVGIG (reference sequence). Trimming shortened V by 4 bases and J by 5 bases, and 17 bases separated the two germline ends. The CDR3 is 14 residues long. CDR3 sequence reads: CAWTGHLTRTEAFF. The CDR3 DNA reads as TGTGCCTGGACGGGACACCTGACGAGGACTGAAGCTTTCTTT.

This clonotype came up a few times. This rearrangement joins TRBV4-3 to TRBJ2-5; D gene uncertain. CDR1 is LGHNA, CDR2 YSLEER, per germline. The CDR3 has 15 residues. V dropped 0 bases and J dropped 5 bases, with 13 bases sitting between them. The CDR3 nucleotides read TGCGCCAGCAGCCAAGATGTGGGAATCCGGGAGACCCAGTACTTC. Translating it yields CASSQDVGIRETQYF.